This passage covers 29 T cell receptor beta chains from one sample sequenced in a study of beta chain features in type 1 diabetes. Their cognate antigens are unknown. Reverse transcribing all isolated RNA meant expressed TCRB transcripts were sequenced. Using immunoSEQ multiplex PCR, the repertoire was profiled, and TCRdb retains in-frame clones only, with some absent. The sample records about 650,000 clones, 9.5% to 15% being singletons. Study-wide points: Patients with Type 1 diabetes showed moderately but significantly shorter TCRB CDR3s in all four CD4+ subsets.

The sequencing sample was made of naive CD4+ T cells from blood. All receptors derive from a man aged 30-40 years with type 1 diabetes.

The rearrangement uses TRBV7-2 and TRBJ2-5, with D perhaps being TRBD1 or TRBD2 (5 bases each). Germline CDR1 SGHTA, CDR2 FQGNSA. The CDR3 totals 14 residues. The ends were cut back, 3 bases at V and 5 bases at J, with 13 bases in the middle. The CDR3 sequence is CASSFRDRRETQYF. Written as DNA, the CDR3 is TGTGCCAGCAGCTTTAGGGACCGCCGGGAGACCCAGTACTTC.

The sample holds a few counts of this clone. The rearrangement joins TRBV9 to TRBJ1-2; possible D gene TRBD1, 6 bases. Germline CDR1 SGDLS, CDR2 YYNGEE. Trimming shortened V by 2 bases and J by 6 bases, and 11 bases separated the two germline ends. The CDR3 extends over 13 amino acids. The CDR3 DNA follows: TGTGCCAGCAGCGTGGAGGGGGGCCATGGCTACACCTTC. Encoded protein: CASSVEGGHGYTF.

A few counts support this clone. The chain uses TRBV4-1 and TRBJ2-6, with D maybe TRBD1 (6 bases). The CDR3 loop spans 20 amino acids. CDR1 is MGHRA and CDR2 is YSYEKL in the germline V gene. Trimming left V 7 bases short and J 0 bases short, with 25 bases between. As DNA, the CDR3 is TGCGCCAGCAACCCGGGTAGTTCACAGGGCCTCAGCTCTGGGGCCAACGTCCTGACTTTC. Translating it yields CASNPGSSQGLSSGANVLTF.

The chain uses TRBV28 and TRBJ2-1; the D call may be TRBD1 or TRBD2 (5 bases each). V lost 3 bases, J lost 4 bases, and 16 bases lay in between. The CDR3 contains 16 residues. CDR1 and CDR2 from the germline V gene are MDHEN and SYDVKM. CDR3 protein: CASSFLGGTIYNEQFF. As DNA, the CDR3 is TGTGCCAGCAGTTTTCTTGGGGGAACTATTTACAATGAGCAGTTCTTC.

The chain is built from TRBV19 and TRBJ1-2, with TRBD1 matching 7 bases. CDR3 length: 11 residues. V shed 8 bases and J 8 bases; nucleotides not matched to a gene: 5. Germline assignment: CDR1 LNHDA and CDR2 SQIVND (reference sequence). The CDR3 here is CASRQGNGYTF. As DNA, the CDR3 is TGTGCCAGTCGACAGGGAAACGGCTACACCTTC.

The chain employs TRBV2 and TRBJ1-5; D remains ambiguous. The CDR3 is made up of 13 amino acids. V was cut by 3 bases and J by 5 bases, with 8 bases left in between. Per the germline V gene, CDR1 is SNHLY and CDR2 is FYNNEI. The CDR3 DNA is TGTGCCAGCAGTGAGGACTTTCATCAGCCCCAGCATTTT. It encodes CASSEDFHQPQHF.

A few counts support this clone. This chain links TRBV28 with TRBJ1-5; D unresolved. The CDR3 has 14 amino acids. Germline V gene data show CDR1 as MDHEN and CDR2 as SYDVKM. Between the trimmed V and J ends, which lost 9 bases and 2 bases, there was a span of 14 bases. The DNA for the CDR3 is TGTGCCAGTTCCGAAGGTACGGGCAATCAGCCCCAGCATTTT. Residues: CASSEGTGNQPQHF.

This clone has more than one count but fewer than ten. V gene TRBV10-3 combines with J gene TRBJ2-1; TRBD1 agrees at 8 bases. The V gene's germline CDR1 is ENHRY and CDR2 SYGVKD. The CDR3 is 16 residues long. Unmatched junction bases numbered 14, after V lost 6 bases and J lost 7 bases. This CDR3 is CAIRPETGAPRNEQFF. CDR3 coding DNA: TGTGCCATCAGACCAGAGACAGGGGCCCCAAGGAATGAGCAGTTCTTC.

This clone occurred a few times. V gene TRBV4-2 combines with J gene TRBJ1-6, with 7 bases aligning to TRBD1. The CDR3 extends over 14 amino acids. Germline assignment: CDR1 LGHNA and CDR2 YNFKEQ. V was pared by 7 bases and J by 7 bases, with 7 bases of the junction left unmatched. The CDR3 reads CASTRGTENSPLHF. The DNA for the CDR3 is TGTGCCAGCACCCGAGGGACAGAGAATTCACCCCTCCACTTT.

In DNA form, the CDR3 reads TGTGCCAGCAGCCAAGAGGGCCGGTCAGGAGAGCAGTACTTC. Translating it yields CASSQEGRSGEQYF. The chain is built from TRBV7-2 and TRBJ2-7; D may be TRBD2 (5 bases). Germline V lookup: CDR1 SGHTA, CDR2 FQGNSA. The CDR3 spans 14 residues. V gave up 5 bases and J gave up 7 bases, with 18 bases separating them. Full variable domain (outside the CDR3, taken from reference TRBV7-2 and TRBJ2-7): GAGVSQSPSNKVTEKGKDVELRCDPISGHTALYWYRQSLGQGLEFLIYFQGNSAPDKSGLPSDRFSAERTGGSVSTLTIQRTQQEDSAVYLCASSQEGRSGEQYFGPGTRLTVT.

This clone has just a few counts. Other DNA sequences in the same sample also yield this CDR3. This chain links TRBV6-5 with TRBJ1-2; D gene ambiguous. This CDR3 has 13 residues. Germline V lookup: CDR1 MNHEY, CDR2 SVGAGI. Trimming left V 0 bases short and J 4 bases short, with 6 bases between. The CDR3 coding sequence is TGTGCCAGCAGTTACTCTGAGGGCTATGGCTACACCTTC. Its protein product is CASSYSEGYGYTF.

This clone was found a few times. The chain couples TRBV6-5 to TRBJ2-1; D is unclear. Trimming removed 0 bases at V and 9 bases at J, with 9 bases between. The CDR3 is 13 amino acids. CDR1 is MNHEY and CDR2 is SVGAGI in the germline V gene. The DNA for the CDR3 is TGTGCCAGCAGTTACTCATCGCTTCTTGAGCAGTTCTTC. Residues: CASSYSSLLEQFF.

The chain couples TRBV25-1 to TRBJ1-5; D ambiguous. The CDR3 loop spans 13 amino acids. V was pared by 3 bases and J by 3 bases, with 6 bases between. Germline V gives CDR1 MGHDK, CDR2 SYGVNS. CDR3 region: CASSDRNNQPQHF. The CDR3 region has the DNA TGTGCCAGCAGTGACAGAAACAATCAGCCCCAGCATTTT.

This clone has only a few counts. V is TRBV29-1 and J is TRBJ1-4, with D possibly matching TRBD1 (5 bases). The CDR3 contains 13 residues. Germline values: CDR1 SQVTM, CDR2 ANQGSEA. V lost 7 bases and J 5 bases, leaving 14 bases between the germline ends. CDR3 amino acids: CSGLGTPNEKLFF. The CDR3 DNA sequence: TGCAGCGGGCTCGGGACGCCAAATGAAAAACTGTTTTTT.

This clone was counted a few times. The chain joins TRBV6-4 to TRBJ1-2, with 9 nucleotides matching TRBD1. Trimming removed 8 bases from V and 8 bases from J; junction bases left unmatched: 6. The CDR3 contains 12 residues. The germline gives CDR1 MRHNA, CDR2 SNTAGT. The CDR3 reads CASRGQGKGYTF. The CDR3 DNA reads TGTGCCAGCCGGGGACAGGGTAAAGGCTACACCTTC.

V is TRBV6-1 and J is TRBJ1-5; TRBD1 aligns across 9 bases. Losses at the gene ends were 6 bases for V and 5 bases for J; bases not matched to a gene: 5. This CDR3 has 14 residues. Germline lookup yields CDR1 MNHNS and CDR2 SASEGT. CDR3: CASSGTGKDQPQHF. The DNA of the CDR3 is TGTGCCAGCAGCGGGACAGGGAAGGATCAGCCCCAGCATTTT.

Only a few counts were recorded for this clone. The identical CDR3 is also encoded by other nucleotide sequences in the sample. The CDR3 nucleotides are TGTGCCAGCAGCCTACAGGGAATCCACGAGCAGTACTTC. Translated, it gives CASSLQGIHEQYF. V and J are TRBV7-9 and TRBJ2-7; a possible D gene is TRBD1 (6 bases). Trimming pared 5 bases from V and 5 bases from J, leaving 13 bases between. Germline values: CDR1 SEHNR, CDR2 FQNEAQ (reference sequence). The CDR3 is 13 residues long.

This clone was seen more than once but under ten times. V and J are TRBV14 and TRBJ1-2, with D possibly being TRBD1 (5 bases). In germline, CDR1 is SGHDN, CDR2 FVKESK. There are 16 residues in the CDR3. V lost 0 bases and J lost 6, with 17 bases in between. The CDR3 region is CASSQDRWGNINGYTF. CDR3 DNA sequence: TGTGCCAGCAGCCAAGATAGGTGGGGGAATATCAATGGCTACACCTTC.

This clone has a handful of counts. The V gene is TRBV4-3, the J gene TRBJ2-5, with a possible D match to TRBD2 (5 bases). Deletions cut 0 bases from V and 7 bases from J, with 12 bases between. The CDR3 sequence is 14 residues long. Looked up from germline, CDR1 is LGHNA and CDR2 is YSLEER. The CDR3 DNA sequence: TGCGCCAGCAGCCAAGAAGATTGGGCGGGGACCCAGTACTTC. Protein sequence: CASSQEDWAGTQYF.

The genes are TRBV7-9 and TRBJ1-4; D is possibly TRBD1 (5 bases). The CDR3 covers 13 residues. Germline V gene data show CDR1 as SEHNR and CDR2 as FQNEAQ (reference sequence). V shed 7 bases and J shed 4 bases, with 10 bases lying between them. In nucleotides, the CDR3 is TGTGCCAGCACCCAGGGTGGTAATGAAAAACTGTTTTTT. This encodes CASTQGGNEKLFF.

This clone turned up a few times. This chain joins TRBV10-3 and TRBJ2-1; D might be TRBD2 (7 bases). There are 13 residues in the CDR3. Germline V gene data show CDR1 as ENHRY and CDR2 as SYGVKD. V was clipped by 7 bases and J by 7 bases, with 14 bases between them. The CDR3 DNA reads as TGTGCCATCAAAGGGGGGGTGAGGAATGAGCAGTTCTTC. It translates to CAIKGGVRNEQFF.

The chain couples TRBV19 to TRBJ2-2, with TRBD2 matching over 7 bases. The CDR3 is 15 amino acids. Germline CDR1 reads LNHDA; CDR2 reads SQIVND (reference sequence). Trimming at V came to 1 base and at J to 1 base, leaving 0 bases not matched to a gene. The CDR3 reads CASSIVAGNTGELFF. Written as DNA, the CDR3 is TGTGCCAGTAGTATAGTAGCGGGGAACACCGGGGAGCTGTTTTTT.

A few counts support this clone. The chain employs TRBV28 and TRBJ2-1; 7 nucleotides match TRBD2. The CDR3 has 14 amino acids. CDR1 is MDHEN and CDR2 is SYDVKM in the germline V gene. The J segment lost 0 bases and the V segment lost 6 bases, leaving 2 bases of the junction unmatched. The CDR3 sequence: CASSGGSSYNEQFF. In DNA, the CDR3 is TGTGCCAGCAGCGGGGGGAGCTCCTACAATGAGCAGTTCTTC.

This chain connects TRBV11-2 to TRBJ2-7; D gene ambiguous. Per germline, CDR1 SGHAT and CDR2 FQNNGV. The V end lost 0 bases, the J end lost 1 base, and 10 bases lay between the germline ends. This CDR3 contains 15 residues. CDR3 DNA: TGTGCCAGCAGCTTAGATCGGGCCACATCCTACGAGCAGTACTTC. The encoded protein is CASSLDRATSYEQYF.

This clone was detected a few times. The chain has TRBV5-1 and TRBJ2-5; D remains unclear. V was trimmed by 1 base and J by 5 bases, leaving 9 bases between them. The CDR3 runs to 13 residues. Germline CDR1 reads SGHRS; CDR2 reads YFSETQ. CDR3 loop: CASSLSVDETQYF. Written as DNA, the CDR3 is TGCGCCAGCAGCTTGTCGGTGGATGAGACCCAGTACTTC. Using reference TRBV5-1 and TRBJ2-5 for the parts outside the CDR3, the full variable domain is KAGVTQTPRYLIKTRGQQVTLSCSPISGHRSVSWYQQTPGQGLQFLFEYFSETQRNKGNFPGRFSGRQFSNSRSEMNVSTLELGDSALYLCASSLSVDETQYFGPGTRLLVL.

As concerns this clone: Distinct nucleotide sequences in the sample also encode this CDR3. V is TRBV30 and J is TRBJ1-6; perhaps TRBD1 as D (5 bases). The V gene lost 5 bases and the J gene lost 0 bases, with 8 bases spanning the gap. Germline V CDR1 and CDR2: GTSNPN, SVGIG (reference sequence). There are 14 residues in the CDR3. The CDR3 sequence is CAWGGSSYNSPLHF. The CDR3 nucleotides read TGTGCCTGGGGGGGGAGCTCCTATAATTCACCCCTCCACTTT.

This clone was detected only a few times. The chain employs TRBV5-1 and TRBJ1-1; D call uncertain. Looked up from germline, CDR1 is SGHRS and CDR2 is YFSETQ. Trimming stripped 0 bases from V and 3 bases from J, with 9 bases between. The CDR3 has 14 amino acids. CDR3 DNA: TGCGCCAGCAGCTTGGCCCCACAAGACACTGAAGCTTTCTTT. Protein: CASSLAPQDTEAFF.

The V gene is TRBV29-1, the J gene TRBJ1-2; 9 nucleotides agree with TRBD1. Germline V CDR1 and CDR2: SQVTM, ANQGSEA. Trimming removed 7 bases from V and 2 bases from J; junction bases left unmatched: 5. This CDR3 contains 13 residues. The CDR3 loop is CSDGDRENYGYTF. The DNA of the CDR3 is TGCAGCGACGGGGACAGGGAGAACTATGGCTACACCTTC.

The V gene is TRBV7-9, the J gene TRBJ1-4; weak D call: TRBD1 (5 bases). Germline-derived CDR1 and CDR2 are SEHNR and FQNEAQ (reference sequence). The CDR3 is 15 amino acids. Trimming shortened V by 2 bases and J by 10 bases, and 17 bases separated the two germline ends. The CDR3 coding sequence is TGTGCCAGCAGCTTATTCGGCGGGGCGGAGGGAAAACTGTTTTTT. As protein: CASSLFGGAEGKLFF.